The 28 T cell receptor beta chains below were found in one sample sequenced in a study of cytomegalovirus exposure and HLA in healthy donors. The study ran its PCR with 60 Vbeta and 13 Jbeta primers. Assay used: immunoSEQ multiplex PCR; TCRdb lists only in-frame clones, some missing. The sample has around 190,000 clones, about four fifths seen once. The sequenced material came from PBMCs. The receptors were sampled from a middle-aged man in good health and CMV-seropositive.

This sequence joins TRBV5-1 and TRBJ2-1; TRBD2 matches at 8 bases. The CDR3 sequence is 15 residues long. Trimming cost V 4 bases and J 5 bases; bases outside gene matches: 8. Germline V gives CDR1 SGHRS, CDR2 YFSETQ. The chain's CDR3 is CASSLLAATHNEQFF. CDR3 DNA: TGCGCCAGCAGCCTACTAGCGGCAACCCACAATGAGCAGTTCTTC. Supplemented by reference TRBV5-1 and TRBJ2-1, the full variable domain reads KAGVTQTPRYLIKTRGQQVTLSCSPISGHRSVSWYQQTPGQGLQFLFEYFSETQRNKGNFPGRFSGRQFSNSRSEMNVSTLELGDSALYLCASSLLAATHNEQFFGPGTRLTVL.

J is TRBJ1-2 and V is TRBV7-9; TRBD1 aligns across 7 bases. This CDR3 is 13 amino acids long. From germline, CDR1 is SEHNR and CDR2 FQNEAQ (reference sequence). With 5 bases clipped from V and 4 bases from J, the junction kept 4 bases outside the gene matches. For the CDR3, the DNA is TGTGCCAGCAGCGCGGGACAGATCTATGGCTACACCTTC. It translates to CASSAGQIYGYTF.

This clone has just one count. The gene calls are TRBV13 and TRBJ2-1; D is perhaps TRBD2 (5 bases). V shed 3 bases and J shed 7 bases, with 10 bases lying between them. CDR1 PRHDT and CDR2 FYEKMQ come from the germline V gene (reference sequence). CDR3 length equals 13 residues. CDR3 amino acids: CASSFGDGNEQFF. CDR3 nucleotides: TGTGCCAGCAGCTTCGGGGATGGGAATGAGCAGTTCTTC. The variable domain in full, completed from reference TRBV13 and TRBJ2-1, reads AAGVIQSPRHLIKEKRETATLKCYPIPRHDTVYWYQQGPGQDPQFLISFYEKMQSDKGSIPDRFSAQQFSDYHSELNMSSLELGDSALYFCASSFGDGNEQFFGPGTRLTVL.

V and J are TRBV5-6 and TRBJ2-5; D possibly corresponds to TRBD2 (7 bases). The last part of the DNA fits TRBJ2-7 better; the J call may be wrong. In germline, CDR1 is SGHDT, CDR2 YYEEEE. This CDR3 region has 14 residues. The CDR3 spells CASRPQGRVYEQYF. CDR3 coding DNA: TGTGCCAGCAGACCCCAGGGGAGGGTCTACGAGCAGTACTTC.

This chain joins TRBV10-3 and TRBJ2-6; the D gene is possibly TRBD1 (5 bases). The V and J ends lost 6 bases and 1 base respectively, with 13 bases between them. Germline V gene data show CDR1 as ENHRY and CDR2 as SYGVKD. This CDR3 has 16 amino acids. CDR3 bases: TGTGCCATCAGGGACACCTCGAGGTCTGGGGCCAACGTCCTGACTTTC. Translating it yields CAIRDTSRSGANVLTF.

DNA for the CDR3: TGCGCCAGCAGCCAAACGGGGAACACTGAAGCTTTCTTT. Translating gives CASSQTGNTEAFF. This sequence joins TRBV4-3 and TRBJ1-1; the D is unclear. Between the trimmed V and J ends, which lost 2 bases and 1 base, there was a span of 5 bases. The CDR3 extends over 13 amino acids. In germline, CDR1 is LGHNA, CDR2 YSLEER.

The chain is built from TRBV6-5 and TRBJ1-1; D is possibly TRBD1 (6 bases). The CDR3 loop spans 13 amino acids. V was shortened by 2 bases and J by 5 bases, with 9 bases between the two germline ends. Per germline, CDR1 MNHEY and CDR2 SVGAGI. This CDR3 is CASSYTGRTEAFF. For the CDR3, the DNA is TGTGCCAGCAGTTACACAGGGCGGACTGAAGCTTTCTTT.

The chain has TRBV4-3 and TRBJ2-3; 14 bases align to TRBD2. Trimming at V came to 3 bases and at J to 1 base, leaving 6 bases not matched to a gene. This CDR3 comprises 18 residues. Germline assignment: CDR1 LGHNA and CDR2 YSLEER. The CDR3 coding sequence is TGCGCCAGCAGCCACGGACTAGCGGGAGGAGTTCGCACAGATACGCAGTATTTT. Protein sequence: CASSHGLAGGVRTDTQYF.

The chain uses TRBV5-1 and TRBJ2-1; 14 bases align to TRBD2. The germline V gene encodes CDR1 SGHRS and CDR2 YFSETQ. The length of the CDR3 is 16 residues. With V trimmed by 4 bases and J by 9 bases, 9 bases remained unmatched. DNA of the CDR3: TGCGCCAGCAGCGCAAGACTAGCGGGAGGGCGGGGTGAGCAGTTCTTC. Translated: CASSARLAGGRGEQFF. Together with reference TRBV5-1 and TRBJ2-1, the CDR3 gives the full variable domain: KAGVTQTPRYLIKTRGQQVTLSCSPISGHRSVSWYQQTPGQGLQFLFEYFSETQRNKGNFPGRFSGRQFSNSRSEMNVSTLELGDSALYLCASSARLAGGRGEQFFGPGTRLTVL.

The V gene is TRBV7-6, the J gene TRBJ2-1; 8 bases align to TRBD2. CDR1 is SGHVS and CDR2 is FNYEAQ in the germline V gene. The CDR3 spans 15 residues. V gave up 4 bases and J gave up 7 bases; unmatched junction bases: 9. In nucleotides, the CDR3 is TGTGCCAGCAGCTCGGACGTCGAGCGGGGGAATGAGCAGTTCTTC. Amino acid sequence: CASSSDVERGNEQFF.

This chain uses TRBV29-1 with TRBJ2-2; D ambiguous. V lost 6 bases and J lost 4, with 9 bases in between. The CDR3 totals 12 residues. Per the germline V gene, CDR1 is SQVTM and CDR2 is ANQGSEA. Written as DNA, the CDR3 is TGCAGCGTGAGAGCCCTCACCGGGGAGCTGTTTTTT. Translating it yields CSVRALTGELFF.

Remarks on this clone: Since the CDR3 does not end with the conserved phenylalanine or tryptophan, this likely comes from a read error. CDR3 loop: CASSEDMDQPQHL. CDR3 nucleotide sequence: TGCGCCAGCAGTGAAGACATGGATCAGCCCCAGCATCTT. This chain connects TRBV10-1 to TRBJ1-5; no clear D. The CDR3 has 13 residues. CDR1 is WNHNN and CDR2 is SYGVQD in the germline V gene (reference sequence). Trimming took off 3 bases at V and 5 bases at J, with 8 bases between the two ends.

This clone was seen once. CDR3 sequence: CASSDRGGAEQYF. The CDR3 DNA reads as TGTGCCAGCAGTGATAGGGGAGGGGCCGAGCAGTACTTC. The V call is TRBV6-1, the J call TRBJ2-7, with 7 bases lining up with TRBD2. CDR3 length: 13 residues. The V and J ends lost 3 bases and 6 bases, in that order; junction bases with no gene match: 5. In germline, CDR1 is MNHNS, CDR2 SASEGT.

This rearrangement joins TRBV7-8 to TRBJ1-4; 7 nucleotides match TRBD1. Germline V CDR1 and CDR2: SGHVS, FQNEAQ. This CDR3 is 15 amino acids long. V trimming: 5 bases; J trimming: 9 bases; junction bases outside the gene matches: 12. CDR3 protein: CASSGITGDPQKLFF. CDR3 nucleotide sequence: TGTGCCAGCAGCGGGATAACAGGGGATCCCCAAAAACTGTTTTTT.

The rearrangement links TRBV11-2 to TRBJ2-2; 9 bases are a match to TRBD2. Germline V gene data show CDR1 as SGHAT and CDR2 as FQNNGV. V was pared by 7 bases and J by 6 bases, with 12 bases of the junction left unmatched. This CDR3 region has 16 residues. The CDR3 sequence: CASTLLAGVGSGELFF. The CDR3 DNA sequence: TGTGCCAGCACCCTCTTAGCGGGAGTAGGATCCGGGGAGCTGTTTTTT.

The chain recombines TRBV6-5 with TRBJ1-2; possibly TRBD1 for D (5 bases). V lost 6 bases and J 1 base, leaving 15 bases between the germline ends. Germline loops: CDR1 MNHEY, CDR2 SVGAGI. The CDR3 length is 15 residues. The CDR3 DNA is TGTGCCAGCAGCAAGACAGAAAACCTTAACTATGGCTACACCTTC. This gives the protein CASSKTENLNYGYTF.

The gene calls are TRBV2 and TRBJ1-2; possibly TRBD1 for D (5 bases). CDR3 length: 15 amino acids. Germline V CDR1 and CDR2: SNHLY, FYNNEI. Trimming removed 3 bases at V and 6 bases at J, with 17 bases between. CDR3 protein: CASSETARYPHGYTF. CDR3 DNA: TGTGCCAGCAGTGAGACAGCCCGCTACCCCCATGGCTACACCTTC.

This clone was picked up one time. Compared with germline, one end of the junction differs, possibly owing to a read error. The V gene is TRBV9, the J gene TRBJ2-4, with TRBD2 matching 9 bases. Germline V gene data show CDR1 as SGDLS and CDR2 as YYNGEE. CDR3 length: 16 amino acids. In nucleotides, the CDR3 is TGTGCCAGCAGCCCCCGACTGGGACTAGCCAAAAACAGTCAGTACTTC. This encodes CASSPRLGLAKNSQYF.

CDR3 residues: CASSLDRGTGELFF. Written as DNA, the CDR3 is TGTGCCAGCAGCCTGGACAGGGGCACCGGGGAGCTGTTTTTT. The chain employs TRBV7-9 and TRBJ2-2, with 9 bases aligning to TRBD1. The CDR3 is 14 amino acids. Germline assignment: CDR1 SEHNR and CDR2 FQNEAQ (reference sequence). V trimming: 5 bases; J trimming: 4 bases; junction bases outside the gene matches: 2.

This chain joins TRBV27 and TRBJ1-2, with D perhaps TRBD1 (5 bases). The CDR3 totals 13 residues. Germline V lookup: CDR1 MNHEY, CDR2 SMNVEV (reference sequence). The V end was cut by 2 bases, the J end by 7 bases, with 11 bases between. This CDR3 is CASSLVREGGYTF. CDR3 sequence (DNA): TGTGCCAGCAGTTTAGTCAGGGAGGGTGGCTACACCTTC.

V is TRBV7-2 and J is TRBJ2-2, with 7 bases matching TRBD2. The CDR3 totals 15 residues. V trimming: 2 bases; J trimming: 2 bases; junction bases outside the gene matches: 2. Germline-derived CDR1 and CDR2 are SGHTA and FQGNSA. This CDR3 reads CASSLSGANTGELFF. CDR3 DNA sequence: TGTGCCAGCAGCTTAAGCGGGGCCAACACCGGGGAGCTGTTTTTT.

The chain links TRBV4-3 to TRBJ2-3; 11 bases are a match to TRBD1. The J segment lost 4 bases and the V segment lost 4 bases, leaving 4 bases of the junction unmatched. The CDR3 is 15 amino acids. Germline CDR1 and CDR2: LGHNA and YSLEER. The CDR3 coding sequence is TGCGCCAGCAGCCTGGTGGGACAGGGGGCAGATACGCAGTATTTT. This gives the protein CASSLVGQGADTQYF.

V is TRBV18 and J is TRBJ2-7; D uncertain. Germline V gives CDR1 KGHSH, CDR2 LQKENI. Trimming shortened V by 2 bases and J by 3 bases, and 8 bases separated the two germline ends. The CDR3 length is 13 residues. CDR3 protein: CASSPGQDYEQYF. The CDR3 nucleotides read TGTGCCAGCTCACCAGGGCAGGACTACGAGCAGTACTTC.

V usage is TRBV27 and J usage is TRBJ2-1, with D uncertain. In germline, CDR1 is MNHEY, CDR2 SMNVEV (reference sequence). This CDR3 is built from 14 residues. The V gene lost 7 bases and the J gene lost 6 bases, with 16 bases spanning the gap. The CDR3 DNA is TGTGCCAGCACCACCCCTTCCCCAGTCAATGAGCAGTTCTTC. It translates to CASTTPSPVNEQFF.

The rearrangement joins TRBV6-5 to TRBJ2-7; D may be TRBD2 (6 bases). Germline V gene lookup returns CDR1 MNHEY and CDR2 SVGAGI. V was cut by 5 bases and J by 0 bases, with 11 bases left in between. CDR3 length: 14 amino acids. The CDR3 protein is CASSTPSDSYEQYF. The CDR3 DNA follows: TGTGCCAGCAGTACCCCTAGCGACTCCTACGAGCAGTACTTC.

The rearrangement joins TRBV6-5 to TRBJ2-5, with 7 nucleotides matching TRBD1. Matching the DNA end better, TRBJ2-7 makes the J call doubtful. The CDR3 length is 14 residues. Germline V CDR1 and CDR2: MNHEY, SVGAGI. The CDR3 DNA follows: TGTGCCAGCAGTGAAGGGGGACAGTCCTACGAGCAGTACTTC. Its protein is CASSEGGQSYEQYF.

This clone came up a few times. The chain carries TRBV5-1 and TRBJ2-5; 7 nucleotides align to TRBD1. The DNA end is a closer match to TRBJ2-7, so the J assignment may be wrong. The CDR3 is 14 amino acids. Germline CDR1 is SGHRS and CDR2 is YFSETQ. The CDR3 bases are TGCGCCAGCAGCTTGGTAGGACAGGACTACGAGCAGTACTTC. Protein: CASSLVGQDYEQYF.

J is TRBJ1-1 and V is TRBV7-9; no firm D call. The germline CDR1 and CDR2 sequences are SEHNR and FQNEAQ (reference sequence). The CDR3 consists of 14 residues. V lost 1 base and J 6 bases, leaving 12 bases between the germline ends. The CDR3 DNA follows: TGTGCCAGCAGCTTAGGAGGGTCCCACGCTGAAGCTTTCTTT. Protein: CASSLGGSHAEAFF.